In its sample, the clone carrying this T cell receptor (beta chain) was seen a few times. Antigen specificity is unknown. These data originate in a study of post-analysis software for immune sequencing data. Prepared TCR beta cDNA libraries contained unique molecular identifiers. TCRdb passed the PCR reads through MiXCR, listing each CDR3 protein once. The table has roughly 570,000 distinct CDR3 sequences, under 40% seen once; the top ten hold 4.5% to 7.5%. General study results and limits: With TRBV5-6, TRBV5-1 and TRBV20-1 included, about 5 TRBV segments were more frequent in patients than in controls. Patients with multiple sclerosis recorded significantly lower normalized Chao1 diversity than controls, the study found.

The CDR3 runs 13 residues. V lost 4 bases to trimming and J lost 6 bases, with 13 bases between them. CDR1 and CDR2 (germline): MNHEY, SVGAGI. Specimen: blood. The J gene is TRBJ2-7, the V gene TRBV6-5; D ambiguous. The clonotype originates from a girl aged 2 to 17 with multiple sclerosis. The CDR3 here is CASSSLATPEQYF. The CDR3 coding sequence is TGTGCCAGCAGTTCCTTGGCTACCCCCGAGCAGTACTTC.